A selection of T cell receptor beta chains follows, all from one sample in a study of blood T cell repertoires in COVID-19. Using immunoSEQ multiplex PCR, the repertoire was profiled, and TCRdb retains in-frame clones only, with some absent. The sample holds approximately 250,000 clones, around 85% seen once. The sequencing sample was made of peripheral blood. The receptors shown here come from a woman aged 55 to 70 with active or convalescent COVID-19. The CDR3 runs from the conserved cysteine through the conserved F or W. Fields, in order: CDR3 protein, CDR3 DNA, D gene, clone size, J gene, V gene. A D gene is named only where the DNA matches it firmly. Not every row has a clone size; where given, it reads once, few, many or a size class.

CASSLGPTGGLNSPLHF,TGTGCCAGCAGCTTAGGGCCGACAGGGGGCTTGAATTCACCCCTCCACTTT,TRBD1,once,TRBJ1-6,TRBV7-9
CASSEWGESADTQYF,TGTGCCAGCAGCGAATGGGGGGAGTCCGCAGATACGCAGTATTTT,.,many,TRBJ2-3,TRBV5-4
CASAQGGGREKLFF,TGTGCCAGCGCACAAGGGGGCGGTCGGGAAAAACTGTTTTTT,TRBD1,.,TRBJ1-4,TRBV4-2
CAWGQAYEQYF,TGTGCCTGGGGACAGGCCTACGAGCAGTACTTC,TRBD1,.,TRBJ2-7,TRBV30
CAIREPEAGPYEQYF,TGTGCCATCAGGGAACCCGAAGCGGGACCCTACGAGCAGTACTTC,TRBD2,.,TRBJ2-7,TRBV10-3
CASSLWAGGSISPLHF,TGTGCCAGCAGCTTATGGGCCGGAGGCTCAATCTCACCCCTCCACTTT,.,.,TRBJ1-6,TRBV11-2
CASSPAGSSGANVLTF,TGCGCCAGCAGCCCGGCAGGTAGCTCTGGGGCCAACGTCCTGACTTTC,.,.,TRBJ2-6,TRBV5-1
CASSGTGAQPQHF,TGTGCCAGTAGCGGGACAGGGGCTCAGCCCCAGCATTTT,TRBD1,.,TRBJ1-5,TRBV19
CASSSTSGLGNEQFF,TGTGCCAGCAGCTCGACCTCGGGACTAGGCAATGAGCAGTTCTTC,TRBD2,.,TRBJ2-1,TRBV11-3
CASSLRTGQPQHF,TGTGCCAGCAGCTTAAGGACTGGACAGCCCCAGCATTTT,.,.,TRBJ1-5,TRBV7-2
CATLDRGSEDTQYF,TGTGCCACCTTGGACAGGGGAAGTGAGGATACGCAGTATTTT,TRBD1,.,TRBJ2-3,TRBV19
CASSLGWSSGGNTGELFF,TGTGCCAGCAGCTTAGGATGGTCGAGCGGGGGGAACACCGGGGAGCTGTTTTTT,TRBD2,.,TRBJ2-2,TRBV7-8
CASRDSPNGDTEAFF,TGCGCCAGTCGGGACAGCCCCAACGGGGACACTGAAGCTTTCTTT,TRBD1,.,TRBJ1-1,TRBV5-1
CASGHRDSTEAFF,TGCGCCAGCGGTCACAGGGATAGCACTGAAGCTTTCTTT,.,.,TRBJ1-1,TRBV5-1
CASSLRTSGREYEQYF,TGTGCCAGCAGCCTGAGGACTAGCGGGAGAGAGTACGAGCAGTACTTC,TRBD2,.,TRBJ2-7,TRBV3-1/TRBV3-2
CASKGQGSEAFF,TGTGCCAGCAAAGGACAGGGCTCTGAAGCTTTCTTT,TRBD1,.,TRBJ1-1,TRBV6-5
CASSETAGRPNSPLHF,TGTGCCAGCAGTGAAACAGCAGGGAGGCCGAATTCACCCCTCCACTTT,.,.,TRBJ1-6,TRBV6-1
CASGTGGIQETQYF,TGTGCCAGCGGGACAGGGGGTATCCAAGAGACCCAGTACTTC,TRBD1,.,TRBJ2-5,TRBV7-9
CASSHPTGELFF,TGCGCCAGCAGCCACCCGACCGGGGAGCTGTTTTTT,.,.,TRBJ2-2,TRBV4-1
CASSPRYQGAGYTF,TGTGCCAGCAGCCCACGTTACCAGGGGGCGGGCTACACCTTC,TRBD1,.,TRBJ1-2,TRBV5-8
CASSRTGGENIQYF,TGTGCCAGCAGTCGGACAGGGGGGGAGAACATTCAGTACTTC,TRBD1,.,TRBJ2-4,TRBV5-6
CASSLVGQGNTEAFF,TGTGCCAGCAGCTTGGTGGGACAGGGGAACACTGAAGCTTTCTTT,TRBD1,.,TRBJ1-1,TRBV7-2
CAMRSRANYGYTF,TGTGCCATGCGAAGCAGGGCCAACTATGGCTACACCTTC,.,.,TRBJ1-2,TRBV12-3/TRBV12-4
CASSHAQGSGEQFF,TGTGCCAGCAGCCACGCGCAGGGGTCGGGTGAGCAGTTCTTC,.,few,TRBJ2-1,TRBV3-1/TRBV3-2
CASTPPFQGFYTEAFF,TGTGCCAGTACGCCTCCCTTCCAGGGATTCTATACTGAAGCTTTCTTT,.,.,TRBJ1-1,TRBV3-1/TRBV3-2